This T cell receptor beta chain was profiled in a study of T-cell memory formation after mild COVID-19. At the level of the study: Among the donors, TCR clusters were largely specific to each donor.

Study observations and caveats: Pre-infection memory carried some responding clones, suggesting that cross-reactive memory joined.

V lost 4 bases to trimming and J lost 1 base, with 14 bases between them. Germline CDR1 and CDR2: SGHRS and YFSETQ. This CDR3 is 15 amino acids long. As to this clonotype: The target antigen is unknown.

With constant-segment primers, 5'RACE yielded cDNA libraries of TCR alpha and TCR beta that carried sample barcodes and UMIs. Via MiXCR, TCRdb re-called the 5' RACE reads, giving one row per CDR3 protein. The sample shows about 310,000 distinct CDR3 sequences, more than 15% of them seen only once. The genes are TRBV5-1 and TRBJ1-1; TRBD1 might be the D (5 bases). The material sequenced was PBMCs or a T cell subset sorted from them (not recorded which). The clonotype comes from a man aged 18 to 35 who had mild COVID-19 (a few samples of this study predate the infection). Cell type and time point are not known. Here the CDR3 DNA reads TGCGCCAGCAGCCCGATTATGGGGGGGAACACTGAAGCTTTCTTT. Translation gives CASSPIMGGNTEAFF. Full variable domain (remainder filled in from reference TRBV5-1 and TRBJ1-1): KAGVTQTPRYLIKTRGQQVTLSCSPISGHRSVSWYQQTPGQGLQFLFEYFSETQRNKGNFPGRFSGRQFSNSRSEMNVSTLELGDSALYLCASSPIMGGNTEAFFGQGTRLTVV.